This TCR beta chain was profiled in a study of metastatic and nonmetastatic thyroid tumors. In the source study's methods: The study's classifier, a distant-metastasis tool for papillary thyroid cancer, was built using CDR3 differences across clinicopathological groups. Using MiXCR, TCRdb re-called clones from the PCR reads. The V and J calls and clone size come from TCRdb's table, not from the authors' own analysis. This sample yields under 45,000 clones, of which about 40% are seen a single time; under 25% belongs to the top ten. Not a single patient had been given any form of treatment at any point before undergoing thyroid surgery. Trimming removed 5 bases from V and 0 bases from J, with 16 bases in between. The V gene's germline CDR1 is SGHDN and CDR2 FVKESK. CDR3 size: 16 residues.

The rearrangement uses TRBV14 and TRBJ1-2; D gene unclear. Sequencing was done on a sample of tumor tissue. This sequence was found in a female donor with papillary thyroid cancer or a benign thyroid nodule (not recorded which). Some clones in this sample may be carry-over from other donors' samples. CDR3 in DNA: TGTGCCAGCAGCGCGGACGTAGGCCGAGCTAACTATGGCTACACCTTC. It specifies CASSADVGRANYGYTF.